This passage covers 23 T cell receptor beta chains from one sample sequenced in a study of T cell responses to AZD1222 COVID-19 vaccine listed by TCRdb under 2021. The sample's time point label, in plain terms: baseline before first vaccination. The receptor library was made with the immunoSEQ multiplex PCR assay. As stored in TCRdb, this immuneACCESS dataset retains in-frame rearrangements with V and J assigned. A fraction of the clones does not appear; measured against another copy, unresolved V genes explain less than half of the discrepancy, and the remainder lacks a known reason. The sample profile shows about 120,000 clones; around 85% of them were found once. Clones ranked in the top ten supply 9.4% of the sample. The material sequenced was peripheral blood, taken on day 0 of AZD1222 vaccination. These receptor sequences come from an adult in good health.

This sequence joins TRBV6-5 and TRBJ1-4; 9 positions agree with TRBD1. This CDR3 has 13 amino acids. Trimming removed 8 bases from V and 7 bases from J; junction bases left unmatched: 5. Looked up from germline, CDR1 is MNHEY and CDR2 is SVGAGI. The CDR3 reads CASSRDRVEKLFF. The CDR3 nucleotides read TGTGCCAGCTCCCGGGACAGGGTTGAAAAACTGTTTTTT.

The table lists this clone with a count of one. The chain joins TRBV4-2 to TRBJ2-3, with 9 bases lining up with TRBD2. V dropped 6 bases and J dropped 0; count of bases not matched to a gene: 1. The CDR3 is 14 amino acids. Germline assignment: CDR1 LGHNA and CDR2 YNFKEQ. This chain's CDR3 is CASSGLASTDTQYF. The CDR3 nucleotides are TGTGCCAGCAGTGGACTAGCGAGCACAGATACGCAGTATTTT.

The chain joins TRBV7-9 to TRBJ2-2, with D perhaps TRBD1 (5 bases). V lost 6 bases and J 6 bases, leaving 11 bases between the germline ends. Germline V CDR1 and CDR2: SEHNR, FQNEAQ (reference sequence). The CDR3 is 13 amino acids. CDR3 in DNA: TGTGCCAGCAGGAAGACAGTCCCCGGGGAGCTGTTTTTT. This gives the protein CASRKTVPGELFF. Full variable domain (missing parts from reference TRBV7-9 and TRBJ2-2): DTGVSQNPRHKITKRGQNVTFRCDPISEHNRLYWYRQTLGQGPEFLTYFQNEAQLEKSRLLSDRFSAERPKGSFSTLEIQRTEQGDSAMYLCASRKTVPGELFFGEGSRLTVL.

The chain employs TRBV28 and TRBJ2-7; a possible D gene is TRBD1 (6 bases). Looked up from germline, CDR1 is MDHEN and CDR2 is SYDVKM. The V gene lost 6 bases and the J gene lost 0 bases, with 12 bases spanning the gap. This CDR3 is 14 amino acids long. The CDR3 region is CASRVQGFSYEQYF. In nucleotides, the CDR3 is TGTGCCAGCAGGGTACAGGGTTTCTCCTACGAGCAGTACTTC.

Written as DNA, the CDR3 is TGTGCCAGCAGCTTAGATCCAGAAACAGGAACCTATGGCTACACCTTC. This translates into CASSLDPETGTYGYTF. V is TRBV7-2 and J is TRBJ1-2; a possible D gene is TRBD1 (5 bases). There are 16 residues in the CDR3. Deletions cut 1 base from V and 4 bases from J, with 16 bases between. Germline V CDR1 and CDR2: SGHTA, FQGNSA.

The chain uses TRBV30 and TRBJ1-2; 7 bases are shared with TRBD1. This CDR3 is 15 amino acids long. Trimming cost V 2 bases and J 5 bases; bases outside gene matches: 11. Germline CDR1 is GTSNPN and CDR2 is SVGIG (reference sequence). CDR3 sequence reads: CAWSRQAGTAYGYTF. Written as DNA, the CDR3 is TGTGCCTGGAGTCGTCAGGCCGGGACAGCGTATGGCTACACCTTC.

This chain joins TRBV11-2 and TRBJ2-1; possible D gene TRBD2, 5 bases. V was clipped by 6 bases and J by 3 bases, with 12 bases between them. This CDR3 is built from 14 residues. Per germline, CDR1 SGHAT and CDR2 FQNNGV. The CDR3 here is CASSERVDYNEQFF. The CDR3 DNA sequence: TGTGCCAGCAGTGAGAGGGTGGACTACAATGAGCAGTTCTTC.

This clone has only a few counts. For the CDR3, the DNA is TGTGCCAGCAGTCCAGACAGATTGAGTTCACCCCTCCACTTT. This encodes CASSPDRLSSPLHF. The chain joins TRBV11-2 to TRBJ1-6; TRBD1 is a possible D gene (5 bases). Looked up from germline, CDR1 is SGHAT and CDR2 is FQNNGV. The CDR3 has 14 amino acids. V was cut by 6 bases and J by 9 bases, with 15 bases left in between.

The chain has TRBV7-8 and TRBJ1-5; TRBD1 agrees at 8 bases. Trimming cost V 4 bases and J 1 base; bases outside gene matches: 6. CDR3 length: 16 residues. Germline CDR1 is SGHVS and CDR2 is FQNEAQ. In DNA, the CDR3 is TGTGCCAGCAGCTCCGGGACAGGCCCGAGCAATCAGCCCCAGCATTTT. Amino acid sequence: CASSSGTGPSNQPQHF.

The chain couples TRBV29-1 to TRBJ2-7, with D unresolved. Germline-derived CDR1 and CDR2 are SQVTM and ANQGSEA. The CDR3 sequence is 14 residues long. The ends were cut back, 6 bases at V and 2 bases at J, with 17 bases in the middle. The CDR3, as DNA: TGCAGCGTGGGTGAGCTGAGGTTCCCCTACGAGCAGTACTTC. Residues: CSVGELRFPYEQYF.

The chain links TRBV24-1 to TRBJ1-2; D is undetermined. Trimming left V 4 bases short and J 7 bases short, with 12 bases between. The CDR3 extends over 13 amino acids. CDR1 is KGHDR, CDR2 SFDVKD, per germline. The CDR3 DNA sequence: TGTGCCACCAGTGACCCTGGGAGGAGTGGCTACACCTTC. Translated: CATSDPGRSGYTF.

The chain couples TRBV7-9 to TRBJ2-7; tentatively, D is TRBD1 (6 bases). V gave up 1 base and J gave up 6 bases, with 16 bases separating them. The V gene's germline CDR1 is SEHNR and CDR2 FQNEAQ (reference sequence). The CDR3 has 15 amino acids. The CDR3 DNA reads TGTGCCAGCAGCTTAGAGTTCCCAGGGGCGGTCGAGCAGTACTTC. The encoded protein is CASSLEFPGAVEQYF.

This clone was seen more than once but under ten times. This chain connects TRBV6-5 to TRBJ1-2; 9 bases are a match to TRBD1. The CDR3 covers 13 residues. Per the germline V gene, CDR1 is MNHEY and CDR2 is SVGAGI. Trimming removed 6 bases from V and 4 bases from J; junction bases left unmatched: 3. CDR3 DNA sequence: TGTGCCAGCAGGGGACAGGGACTCTATGGCTACACCTTC. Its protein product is CASRGQGLYGYTF.

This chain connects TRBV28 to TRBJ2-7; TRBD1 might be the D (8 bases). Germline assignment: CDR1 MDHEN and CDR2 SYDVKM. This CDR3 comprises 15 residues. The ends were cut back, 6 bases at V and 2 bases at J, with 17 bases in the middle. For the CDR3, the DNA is TGTGCCAGCAGACCACAGGGGGGGCTCCCCTACGAGCAGTACTTC. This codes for CASRPQGGLPYEQYF.

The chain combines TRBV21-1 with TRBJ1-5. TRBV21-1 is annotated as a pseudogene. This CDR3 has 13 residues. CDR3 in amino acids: CASREIARQPQHF. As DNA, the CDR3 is TGTGCCAGCAGAGAAATAGCGCGTCAGCCCCAGCATTTT.

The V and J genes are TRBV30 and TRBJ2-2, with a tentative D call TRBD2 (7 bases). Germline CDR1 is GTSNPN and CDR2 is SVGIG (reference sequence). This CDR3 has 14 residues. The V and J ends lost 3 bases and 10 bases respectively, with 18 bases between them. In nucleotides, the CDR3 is TGTGCCTGGAGGCCCACAGGGCGGGGGTTGGAGCTGTTTTTT. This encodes CAWRPTGRGLELFF.

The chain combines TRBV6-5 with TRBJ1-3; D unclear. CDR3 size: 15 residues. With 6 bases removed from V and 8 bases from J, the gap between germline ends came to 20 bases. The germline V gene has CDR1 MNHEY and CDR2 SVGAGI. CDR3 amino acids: CASRSIDPGEDTIYF. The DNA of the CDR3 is TGTGCCAGCAGATCCATTGACCCCGGAGAGGACACCATATATTTT.

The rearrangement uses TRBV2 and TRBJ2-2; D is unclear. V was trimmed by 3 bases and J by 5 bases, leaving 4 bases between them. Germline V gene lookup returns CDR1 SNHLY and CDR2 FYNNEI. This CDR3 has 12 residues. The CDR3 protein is CASSEGTGELFF. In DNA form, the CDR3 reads TGTGCCAGCAGTGAGGGGACCGGGGAGCTGTTTTTT.

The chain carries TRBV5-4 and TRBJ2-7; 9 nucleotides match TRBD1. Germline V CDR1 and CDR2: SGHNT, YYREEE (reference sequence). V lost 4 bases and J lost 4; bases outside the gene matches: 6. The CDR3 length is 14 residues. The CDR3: CASSLGQGRYEQYF. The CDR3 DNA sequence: TGTGCCAGCAGCCTTGGACAGGGGAGATACGAGCAGTACTTC. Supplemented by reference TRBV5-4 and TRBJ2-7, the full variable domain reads ETGVTQSPTHLIKTRGQQVTLRCSSQSGHNTVSWYQQALGQGPQFIFQYYREEENGRGNFPPRFSGLQFPNYSSELNVNALELDDSALYLCASSLGQGRYEQYFGPGTRLTVT.

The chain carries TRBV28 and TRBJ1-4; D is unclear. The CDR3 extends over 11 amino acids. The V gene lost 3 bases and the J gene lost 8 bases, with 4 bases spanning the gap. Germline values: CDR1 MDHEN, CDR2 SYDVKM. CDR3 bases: TGTGCCAGCAGTTTTTACGAAAAACTGTTTTTT. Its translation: CASSFYEKLFF.

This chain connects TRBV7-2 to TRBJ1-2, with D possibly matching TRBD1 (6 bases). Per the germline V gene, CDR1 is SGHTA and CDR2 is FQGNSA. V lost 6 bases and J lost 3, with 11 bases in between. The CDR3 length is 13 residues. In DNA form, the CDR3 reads TGTGCCAGCAGACCTCCAGGGGACTATGGCTACACCTTC. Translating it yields CASRPPGDYGYTF.

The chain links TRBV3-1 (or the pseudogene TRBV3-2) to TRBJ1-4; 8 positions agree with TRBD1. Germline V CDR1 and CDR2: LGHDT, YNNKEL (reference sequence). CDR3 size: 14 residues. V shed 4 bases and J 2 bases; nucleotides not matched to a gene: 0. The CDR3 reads CASSRQGTNEKLFF. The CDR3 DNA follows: TGTGCCAGCAGCCGACAGGGGACTAATGAAAAACTGTTTTTT.

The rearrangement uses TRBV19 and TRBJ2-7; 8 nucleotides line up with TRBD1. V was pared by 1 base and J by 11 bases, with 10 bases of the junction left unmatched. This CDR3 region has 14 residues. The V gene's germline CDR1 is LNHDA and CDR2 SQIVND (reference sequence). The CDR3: CASSIVYGTGVEYF. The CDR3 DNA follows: TGTGCCAGTAGTATAGTATATGGGACAGGTGTTGAGTACTTC.